Sequencing of this T cell receptor beta chain was carried out in a study of OX40 agonist ivuxolimab in advanced cancers. Study results and limitations: Normalized T-cell clonal expansion was also low in some nonresponders.

The table came from immunoSEQ multiplex PCR; TCRdb's copy has only in-frame clones and leaves some out. The table records 65,000 to 75,000 clones, around 85% of them present only once. About this clone: What it binds is not known.

The CDR3 runs 15 residues. V shed 4 bases and J shed 3 bases, with 13 bases lying between them. CDR1 and CDR2 (germline): MNHNS, SASEGT. Sequencing was performed on CD4+ or CD8+ T cells sorted from blood, taken in a trial of the OX40 agonist ivuxolimab. The TCR originated in an adult with an advanced solid tumor such as melanoma, head and neck, liver or kidney cancer. The rearrangement uses TRBV6-1 and TRBJ1-5, with D perhaps matching TRBD1 (6 bases). CDR3 sequence reads: CASSGGGGNNQPQHF. CDR3 DNA sequence: TGTGCCAGCAGTGGCGGGGGGGGCAACAATCAGCCCCAGCATTTT.